This T cell receptor beta chain is drawn from a study of response to subunit inactivated influenza vaccine. TCRdb itself ran the RT-PCR reads through MiXCR, one entry per CDR3 protein. This sample has some 640,000 distinct CDR3 sequences, with over 11% found just once. This clonotype was recorded a few times. What it binds is unknown. This CDR3 comprises 14 residues. The ends lost 8 bases at V and 12 bases at J; junction bases unmatched: 15. Whole-study results and caveats: It was the authors' suggestion that each seasonal influenza vaccination recruits few new T cells.

The origin of this receptor is a man aged 50 to 60 who received an inactivated influenza vaccine. Specimen: PBMCs from blood, collected 14 to 15 days before vaccination. This rearrangement joins TRBV12-3 or TRBV12-4 to TRBJ2-1, with TRBD1 matching 8 bases. CDR3 amino acids: CASRIVGAGTGQFF. The CDR3 coding sequence is TGTGCCAGCCGAATTGTAGGCGCCGGGACAGGGCAGTTCTTC.